One sample yielded the 8 T cell receptor beta chains listed below, sequenced in a study of T cells in Graves' hyperthyroidism and ophthalmopathy. Amplified TCR beta CDR3 regions derived from RNA transcripts. First-round RT-PCR targeting the TCR CDR3 was performed with the HTBI primer set. TCRdb reprocessed the multiplex PCR reads via MiXCR and lists one record per CDR3 protein. The sample lists approximately 640,000 distinct CDR3 sequences; around 15% were seen once. Specimen: blood. The receptors were gathered from a man aged 50 to 60 with Graves' hyperthyroidism.

Ten or more counts support this clonotype. This chain uses TRBV13 with TRBJ2-5, with D perhaps matching TRBD2 (5 bases). The ends were cut back, 6 bases at V and 3 bases at J, with 29 bases in the middle. Germline assignment: CDR1 PRHDT and CDR2 FYEKMQ (reference sequence). The CDR3 totals 19 residues. CDR3 loop: CASSKGSVRRAYLEETQYF. For the CDR3, the DNA is TGTGCCAGCAGTAAAGGATCAGTGAGGCGGGCCTATCTCGAAGAGACCCAGTACTTC.

This clonotype was detected a few times. The chain carries TRBV28 and TRBJ2-6; D may correspond to TRBD1 or TRBD2 (5 bases each). The CDR3 contains 15 residues. Germline V gives CDR1 MDHEN, CDR2 SYDVKM. V was cut by 8 bases and J by 1 base, with 12 bases left in between. The DNA for the CDR3 is TGTGCCAGCGGGCACAGGAGGTCTGGGGCCAACGTCCTGACTTTC. Its translation is CASGHRRSGANVLTF.

The rearrangement uses TRBV29-1 and TRBJ2-7; D is uncertain. Trimming shortened V by 6 bases and J by 4 bases, and 19 bases separated the two germline ends. CDR3 length: 14 residues. Germline V lookup: CDR1 SQVTM, CDR2 ANQGSEA. The CDR3 coding sequence is TGCAGCGTGGAATCGTCAGAAGAGGAGTACGAGCAGTACTTC. Residues: CSVESSEEEYEQYF.

This clonotype has more than one count but fewer than ten. The chain recombines TRBV20-1 with TRBJ2-3; 9 positions match TRBD2. This CDR3 is 16 amino acids long. J lost 4 bases, V lost 6 bases, and 14 bases had no gene match. The germline CDR1 and CDR2 sequences are DFQATT and SNEGSKA (reference sequence). DNA for the CDR3: TGCAGTGCGGCCCCCGTAGCGGGAGTGGGGGCAGATACGCAGTATTTT. Translated: CSAAPVAGVGADTQYF.

The chain uses TRBV10-2 and TRBJ1-5; TRBD1 agrees at 9 bases. Trimming cost V 6 bases and J 7 bases; bases outside gene matches: 7. The CDR3 has 14 amino acids. Germline V gene sequence: CDR1 WSHSY, CDR2 SAAADI. This CDR3 reads CASRPTGGWQPQHF. The DNA of the CDR3 is TGCGCCAGCAGACCTACAGGGGGCTGGCAGCCCCAGCATTTT.

This clonotype was seen ten or more times. This chain uses TRBV9 with TRBJ2-1, with TRBD2 matching over 11 bases. CDR1 is SGDLS and CDR2 is YYNGEE in the germline V gene. The CDR3 is made up of 15 amino acids. V was pared by 0 bases and J by 7 bases, with 3 bases of the junction left unmatched. In DNA, the CDR3 is TGTGCCAGCAGCGTAGTAGCGGGAGGGAGGAATGAGCAGTTCTTC. This gives the protein CASSVVAGGRNEQFF.

The table lists this clonotype with a few counts. The chain uses TRBV6-5 and TRBJ2-6; TRBD1 is a possible D gene (5 bases). Germline V gives CDR1 MNHEY, CDR2 SVGAGI. The length of the CDR3 is 20 residues. V was pared by 0 bases and J by 4 bases, with 22 bases between. The chain's CDR3 is CASSYSVYQLAGSGANVLTF. As DNA, the CDR3 is TGTGCCAGCAGTTACTCGGTTTACCAGCTCGCAGGGTCCGGGGCCAACGTCCTGACTTTC.

This clonotype has a count of ten or more. The chain combines TRBV7-6 with TRBJ1-3; 11 nucleotides agree with TRBD1. Germline trimming cut 5 bases from V and 0 bases from J; bases unmatched to any gene: 6. The CDR3 has 17 residues. CDR1 is SGHVS, CDR2 FNYEAQ, per germline. CDR3 in DNA: TGTGCCAGCAGCCCCGGGACAGGGGGTTTCTCTGGAAACACCATATATTTT. Protein product: CASSPGTGGFSGNTIYF.